These T cell receptor beta chains were read from a single sample in a study of CD8 T cells in Susac syndrome. TCRdb re-called the immunoSEQ multiplex PCR reads through MiXCR, storing one row per CDR3 protein. Of approximately 53,000 distinct CDR3 sequences in the sample, roughly 93% were seen once. Sequencing was done on a sample of CD8+ T cells from PBMCs. These receptors originate from a human donor with multiple sclerosis. Both conserved end residues are part of each CDR3. D genes are given only for firm matches.

.	TRBJ1-2	15	TRBV3-1	TGTGCCAGCAGCCCCCTCTACCCAAAACACGAAGGCTACACCTTC	CASSPLYPKHEGYTF
.	TRBJ1-1	12	TRBV20-1	TGCAGTGCGCGCCAGGCGGACACTGAAGCTTTCTTT	CSARQADTEAFF
TRBD1	TRBJ1-2	13	TRBV30	TGTGCCTGGAGTTGGGGACAGACCCATGGCTACACCTTC	CAWSWGQTHGYTF
.	TRBJ2-7	14	TRBV7-9	TGTGCCAGCAGCTTAGATCCAGGGAGGCACGAGCAGTACTTC	CASSLDPGRHEQYF
.	TRBJ1-4	13	TRBV9	TGTGCCAGCAGCGCACGGGGTGCGGGAAAACTGTTTTTT	CASSARGAGKLFF
.	TRBJ2-7	14	TRBV6-6	TGTGCCAGCAGTTATTCGACCCGGACAGACGAGCAGTACTTC	CASSYSTRTDEQYF
TRBD1	TRBJ1-2	14	TRBV6-5	TGTGCCAGCAGTTACTCGGAGGGGGCAGGGGGCTACACCTTC	CASSYSEGAGGYTF
.	TRBJ1-1	13	TRBV7-3	TGTGCCAGCAGCTTAAGGGGCGACACTGAAGCTTTCTTT	CASSLRGDTEAFF
.	TRBJ2-1	15	TRBV7-9	TGTGCCAGCAGCTTCGCCGGTCCTCGGGCCCATGAGCAGTTCTTC	CASSFAGPRAHEQFF
.	TRBJ2-7	16	TRBV30	TGTGCCTGGAGCCTCCAAGTATTGGGTGATGGCTACGAGCAGTACTTC	CAWSLQVLGDGYEQYF
.	TRBJ2-1	15	TRBV29-1	TGCAGCGGTCAACTTGCGGATAGCTCCTACAATGAGCAGTTCTTC	CSGQLADSSYNEQFF